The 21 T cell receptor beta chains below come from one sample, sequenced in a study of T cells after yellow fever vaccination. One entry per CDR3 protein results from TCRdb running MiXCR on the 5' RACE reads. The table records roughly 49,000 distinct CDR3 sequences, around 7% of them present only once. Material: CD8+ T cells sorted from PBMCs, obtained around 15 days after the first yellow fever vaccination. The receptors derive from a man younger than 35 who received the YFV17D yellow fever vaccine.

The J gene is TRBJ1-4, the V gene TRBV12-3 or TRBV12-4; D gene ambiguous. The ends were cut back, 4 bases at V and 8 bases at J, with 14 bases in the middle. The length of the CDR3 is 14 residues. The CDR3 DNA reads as TGTGCCAGCAGTTCGGACCCTGAGAAGGAAAAACTGTTTTTT. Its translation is CASSSDPEKEKLFF.

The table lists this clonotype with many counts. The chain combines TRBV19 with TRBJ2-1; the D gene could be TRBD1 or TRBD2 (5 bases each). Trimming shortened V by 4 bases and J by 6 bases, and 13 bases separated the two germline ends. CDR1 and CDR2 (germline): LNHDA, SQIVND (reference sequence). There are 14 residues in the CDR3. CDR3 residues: CASSNVGGFNEQFF. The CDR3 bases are TGTGCCAGTAGTAACGTTGGGGGTTTCAATGAGCAGTTCTTC.

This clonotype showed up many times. DNA of the CDR3: TGTGCCAGCAGTCTATGGACAGGGCCTACAGATACGCAGTATTTT. Translated, it gives CASSLWTGPTDTQYF. V is TRBV12-3 or TRBV12-4 and J is TRBJ2-3; TRBD1 agrees at 8 bases. Trimming cost V 5 bases and J 3 bases; bases outside gene matches: 7. The CDR3 has 15 residues.

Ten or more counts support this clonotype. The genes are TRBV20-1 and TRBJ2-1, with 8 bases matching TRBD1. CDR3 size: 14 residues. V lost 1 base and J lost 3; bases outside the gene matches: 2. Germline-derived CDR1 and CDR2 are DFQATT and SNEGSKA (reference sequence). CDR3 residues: CSARGTGSYNEQFF. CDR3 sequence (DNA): TGCAGTGCTAGAGGGACAGGGAGCTACAATGAGCAGTTCTTC.

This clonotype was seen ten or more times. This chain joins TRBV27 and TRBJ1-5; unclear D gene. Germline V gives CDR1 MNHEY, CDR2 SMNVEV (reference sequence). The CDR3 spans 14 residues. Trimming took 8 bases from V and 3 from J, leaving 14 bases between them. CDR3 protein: CASSRGGYNQPQHF. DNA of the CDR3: TGTGCCAGCTCTCGGGGAGGGTACAATCAGCCCCAGCATTTT.

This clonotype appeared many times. The CDR3 DNA reads as TGCAGCGTTGAAGTCTCAGGGGGACAAGAGACCCAGTACTTC. Translation: CSVEVSGGQETQYF. The rearrangement uses TRBV29-1 and TRBJ2-5; 7 bases are shared with TRBD1. The germline CDR1 and CDR2 sequences are SQVTM and ANQGSEA. The V gene end was trimmed by 1 base and the J gene end by 2 bases; junction bases not matched to a gene: 4. The CDR3 is 14 residues long.

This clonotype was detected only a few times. CDR3 bases: TGTGCCAGCAGCTTGAGTGGGGGCTACACCTTC. This encodes CASSLSGGYTF. The chain carries TRBV5-4 and TRBJ1-2; D is uncertain. The germline V gene encodes CDR1 SGHNT and CDR2 YYREEE (reference sequence). V lost 1 base and J lost 8, with 6 bases in between. The CDR3 runs 11 residues.

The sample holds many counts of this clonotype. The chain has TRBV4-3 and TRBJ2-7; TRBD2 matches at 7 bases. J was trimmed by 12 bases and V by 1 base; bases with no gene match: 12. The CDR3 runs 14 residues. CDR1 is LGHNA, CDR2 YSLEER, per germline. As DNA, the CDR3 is TGCGCCAGCAGCCAAGGTCTGGGGGACTACGTCCCGTACTTC. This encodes CASSQGLGDYVPYF.

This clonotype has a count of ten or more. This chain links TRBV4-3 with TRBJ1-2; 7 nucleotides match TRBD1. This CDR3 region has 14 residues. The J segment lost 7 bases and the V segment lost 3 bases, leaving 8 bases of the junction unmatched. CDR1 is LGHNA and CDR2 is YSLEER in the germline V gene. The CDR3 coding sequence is TGCGCCAGCAGCCACGCCGGGACAGCGGCTGGCTACACCTTC. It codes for CASSHAGTAAGYTF.

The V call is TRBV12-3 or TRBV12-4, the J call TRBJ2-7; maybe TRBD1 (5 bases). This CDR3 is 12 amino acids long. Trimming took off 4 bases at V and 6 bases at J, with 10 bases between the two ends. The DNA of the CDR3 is TGTGCCAGCAGTTCTCAGGGAATCGAGCAGTACTTC. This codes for CASSSQGIEQYF.

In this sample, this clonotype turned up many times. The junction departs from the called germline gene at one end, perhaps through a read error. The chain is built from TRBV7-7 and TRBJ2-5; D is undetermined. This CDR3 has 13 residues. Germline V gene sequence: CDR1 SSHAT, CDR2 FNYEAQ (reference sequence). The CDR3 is CASSKTLQETQYF. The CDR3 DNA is TGTGCTAGCAGCAAAACCCTCCAAGAGACCCAGTACTTC. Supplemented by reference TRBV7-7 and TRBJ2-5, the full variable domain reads GAGVSQSPRYKVTKRGQDVTLRCDPISSHATLYWYQQALGQGPEFLTYFNYEAQPDKSGLPSDRFSAERPEGSISTLTIQRTEQRDSAMYRCASSKTLQETQYFGPGTRLLVL.

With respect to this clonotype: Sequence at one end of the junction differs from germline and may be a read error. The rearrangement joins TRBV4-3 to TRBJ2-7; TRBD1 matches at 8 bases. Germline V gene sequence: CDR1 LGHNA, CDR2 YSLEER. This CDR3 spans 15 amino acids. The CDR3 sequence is CAGSQDSGTGYEQYF. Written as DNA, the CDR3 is TGCGCCGGCAGCCAAGACTCCGGGACAGGATACGAGCAGTACTTC.

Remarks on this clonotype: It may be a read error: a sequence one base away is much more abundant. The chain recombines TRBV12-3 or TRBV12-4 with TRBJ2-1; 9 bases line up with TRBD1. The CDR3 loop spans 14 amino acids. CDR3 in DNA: TGTGCCAGCGGTTTAACACAGGGGGCTGGTGAGCAGTTCTTC. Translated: CASGLTQGAGEQFF.

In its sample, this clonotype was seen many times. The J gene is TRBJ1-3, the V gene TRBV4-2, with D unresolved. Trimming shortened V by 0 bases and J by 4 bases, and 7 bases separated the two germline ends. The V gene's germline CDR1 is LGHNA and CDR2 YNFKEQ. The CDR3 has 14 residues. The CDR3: CASSQEQPGNTIYF. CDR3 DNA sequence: TGTGCCAGCAGCCAAGAACAGCCGGGAAACACCATATATTTT.

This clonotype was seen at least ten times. The CDR3 nucleotides are TGTGCCAGCATGAGCTGGGAGCGGAGGAATTCACCCCTCCACTTT. This codes for CASMSWERRNSPLHF. The V call is TRBV7-9, the J call TRBJ1-6; D not certain. The CDR3 spans 15 residues. V was pared by 7 bases and J by 7 bases, with 17 bases between. Germline V gene sequence: CDR1 SEHNR, CDR2 FQNEAQ (reference sequence).

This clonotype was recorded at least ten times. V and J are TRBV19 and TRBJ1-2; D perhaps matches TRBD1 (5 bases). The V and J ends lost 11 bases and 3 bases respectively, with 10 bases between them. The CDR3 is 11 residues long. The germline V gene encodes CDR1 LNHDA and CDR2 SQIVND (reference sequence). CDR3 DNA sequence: TGTGCCGTCGACAGTGACTATGGCTACACCTTC. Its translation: CAVDSDYGYTF.

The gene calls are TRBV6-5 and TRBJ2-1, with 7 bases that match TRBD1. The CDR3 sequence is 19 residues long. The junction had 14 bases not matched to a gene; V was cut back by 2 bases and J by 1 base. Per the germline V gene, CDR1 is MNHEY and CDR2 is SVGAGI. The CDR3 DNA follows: TGTGCCAGCAGTTACCCCCGTGACCACCAGACAGGGTCCTACAATGAGCAGTTCTTC. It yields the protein CASSYPRDHQTGSYNEQFF.

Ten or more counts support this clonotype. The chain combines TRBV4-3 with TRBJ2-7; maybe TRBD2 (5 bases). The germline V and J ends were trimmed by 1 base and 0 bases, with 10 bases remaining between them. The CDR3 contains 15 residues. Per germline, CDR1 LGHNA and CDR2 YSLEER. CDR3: CASSQGTGSSYEQYF. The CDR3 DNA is TGCGCCAGCAGCCAAGGAACGGGAAGCTCCTACGAGCAGTACTTC.

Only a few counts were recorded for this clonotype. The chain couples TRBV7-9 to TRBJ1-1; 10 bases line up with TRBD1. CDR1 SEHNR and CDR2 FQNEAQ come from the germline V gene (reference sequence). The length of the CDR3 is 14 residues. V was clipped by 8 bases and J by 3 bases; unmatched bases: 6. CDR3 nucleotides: TGTGCCAGCCGAACCGGGACAGGGGACACTGAAGCTTTCTTT. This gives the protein CASRTGTGDTEAFF.

The CDR3 reads CASSIRQHYNEQFF. DNA for the CDR3: TGTGCCAGTAGTATTAGACAGCACTACAATGAGCAGTTCTTC. The J gene is TRBJ2-1, the V gene TRBV19, with a possible D match to TRBD1 (5 bases). The CDR3 consists of 14 residues. Germline V gene data show CDR1 as LNHDA and CDR2 as SQIVND (reference sequence). V was clipped by 3 bases and J by 3 bases, with 9 bases between them.

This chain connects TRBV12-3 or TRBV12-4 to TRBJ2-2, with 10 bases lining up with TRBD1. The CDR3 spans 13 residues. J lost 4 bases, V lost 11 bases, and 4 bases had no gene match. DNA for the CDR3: TGTGCCGGCGGGACAGGGGCCACCGGGGAGCTGTTTTTT. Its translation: CAGGTGATGELFF.